This T cell receptor beta chain came from a study of T-cell memory formation after mild COVID-19 (dated by TCRdb to the early 2020s). Concerning the study at large: TCR sequence clusters from the two donors were largely donor specific. In two donors, T-cell clones that expanded and contracted after mild COVID-19 were tracked by sequencing TCRalpha and TCRbeta repertoires over time. Two young, previously healthy adult volunteers, one female and one male, were included in the cohort.

Sequences DFQATT (CDR1) and SNEGSKA (CDR2) are obtained from the germline V gene (reference sequence). CDR3 length: 14 amino acids, cysteine to phenylalanine. Only the CDR3 portion is preserved as DNA: 42 bases, with reading frame beginning at the first base. Trimming removed 0 bases from V and 1 base from J, leaving 9 bases between the germline ends. Results and caveats for the whole study, not just this receptor: The study covered only a couple of mild cases, and larger cohorts including severe cases with pre-infection samples were considered necessary. The second-wave clones that peaked on day 37 were not confirmed to be SARS-CoV-2 specific. Contracting CD4+ clones appeared mostly in the CM and EM memory subsets, whereas CD8+ clones were enriched in EMRA. Some responding clones were found in pre-infection memory, which suggests that pre-existing cross-reactive memory T cells took part in the SARS-CoV-2 response. Clones that contracted from day 15 to 85 showed balanced CD4/CD8 phenotypes, whereas a second wave of clones that expanded from day 15 to 37 leaned towards CD4+.

A note on this clonotype: Its binding antigen is unknown. The sample holds no much larger clone one base away, and base qualities are not on file.

These reads were obtained on an Illumina NovaSeq 6000. TCRalpha and TCRbeta cDNA libraries were constructed by 5'RACE with constant-segment primers, with sample barcodes and unique molecular identifiers being introduced. RNA was extracted from every sample with Trizol reagent. Library amplification was performed in two PCR steps, and a second sample barcode and Illumina TruSeq adapters were introduced in the second step. Sequencing of libraries was performed on an Illumina NovaSeq with 2 x 150 bp paired-end reads. The authors' analysis ran thus. Demultiplexing of reads and collapsing into UMI-guided consensus sequences were performed with migec v1.2.7. Using mixcr v2.1.11, UMI consensuses were aligned to TRA and TRB V and J templates and then assembled into clonotypes. A clonotype was counted as expanded or contracted only if both edgeR and NoisET called the change significant, with noise models trained on biological replicates. For edgeR calls, the cutoffs were a false discovery rate-adjusted p below 0.01 and a log2 fold-change threshold of 1. As an exploratory analysis of dynamics, PCA with hierarchical clustering was applied to max-normalized trajectories of the 1000 most abundant clonotypes. Each responding clone was given a CD4 or CD8 phenotype based on the CD4+ and CD8+ repertoires, which had been sequenced separately. TCRdb reprocessed the public reads (quality trimming at Q25 with fastp, clone calling with MiXCR) and kept in-frame beta chains. Every entry covers one CDR3 protein and lists the most common genes and DNA from its rows. The V and J calls reflect TCRdb's pipeline rather than the authors' work. The sample records tens of thousands of distinct CDR3 sequences, approximately 7% of which are singletons. The ten largest make up roughly 0.79% of the sample.

Ficoll-Paque density gradient centrifugation was used to isolate PBMCs. The receptor's source is an adult who had mild COVID-19 (a few samples of this study predate the infection). The sample titles of this study are shuffled in the database, so cell type and time point are left out. The sample consisted of PBMCs or a T cell subset sorted from them (not recorded which). The sequence is built from TRBV20-1 and TRBJ1-2; the D gene cannot be named for sure. In nucleotides, the sequence is TGCAGTGCTAGAGATATGGATTTTAACTATGGCTACACCTTC. Its protein reads: CSARDMDFNYGYTF.